The 8 T cell receptor beta chains below come from one sample, sequenced in a study of T cells in Graves' hyperthyroidism and ophthalmopathy. There were TCR beta CDR3 regions amplified from RNA transcripts. The study used the HTBI primer set for a first-round RT-PCR of the TCR CDR3. TCRdb re-called the multiplex PCR reads through MiXCR, storing one row per CDR3 protein. The sample holds around 420,000 distinct CDR3 sequences, around 15% seen once. Sequencing was performed on blood. These TCRs come from a woman under 30 with Graves' hyperthyroidism.

The rearrangement joins TRBV5-5 to TRBJ2-2; 8 bases are shared with TRBD1. With V trimmed by 1 base and J by 7 bases, 6 bases remained unmatched. Germline V CDR1 and CDR2: SGHKS, YYEKEE (reference sequence). This CDR3 is built from 15 residues. The CDR3 spells CASSLTSGGVGELFF. In DNA, the CDR3 is TGTGCCAGCAGCTTGACGTCAGGGGGCGTCGGGGAGCTGTTTTTT.

As concerns this clonotype: A read error may be the cause here, since a much bigger clone is one base away. The chain combines TRBV24-1 with TRBJ2-7, with D perhaps matching TRBD2 (5 bases). The V gene lost 2 bases and the J gene lost 2 bases, with 9 bases spanning the gap. Germline CDR1 and CDR2: KGHDR and SFDVKD. This CDR3 contains 14 residues. DNA for the CDR3: TGTGCCACCAGTGATTCCGGGGAGCCCTACGAGCAGTACTTC. Translating gives CATSDSGEPYEQYF.

This clonotype was picked up many times. The CDR3 spells CASSVRSSSRIVETQYF. CDR3 nucleotides: TGTGCCAGCTCAGTGCGTTCTTCATCTCGTATCGTGGAGACCCAGTACTTC. The chain carries TRBV18 and TRBJ2-5; D not certain. Germline-derived CDR1 and CDR2 are KGHSH and LQKENI. The V and J ends lost 5 bases and 5 bases respectively, with 24 bases between them. The CDR3 runs 17 residues.

The sample holds many counts of this clonotype. CDR3 sequence reads: CASSIDRGTDTQYF. The CDR3 nucleotides read TGTGCCAGCAGCATCGACAGGGGCACAGATACGCAGTATTTT. This chain joins TRBV7-3 and TRBJ2-3; 7 nucleotides match TRBD1. Germline CDR1 is SGHTA and CDR2 is FQGTGA. The V gene end was trimmed by 5 bases and the J gene end by 1 base; junction bases not matched to a gene: 3. The CDR3 spans 14 residues.

Regarding this clonotype: Compared with germline, one end of the junction differs, possibly owing to a read error. The chain employs TRBV4-1 and TRBJ2-1, with TRBD2 matching over 13 bases. There are 16 residues in the CDR3. The germline gives CDR1 MGHRA, CDR2 YSYEKL. As DNA, the CDR3 is TGCGCCAGCGGCCAAGAGACTAGCGGGAGGTACAATGAGCAGTTCTTC. It yields the protein CASGQETSGRYNEQFF.

This clonotype has just a few counts. V and J are TRBV28 and TRBJ1-2; TRBD1 is a possible D gene (5 bases). Trimming took off 5 bases at V and 6 bases at J, with 13 bases between the two ends. CDR1 is MDHEN, CDR2 SYDVKM, per germline. The CDR3 is 13 amino acids. CDR3 residues: CASSPPGRDGYTF. CDR3 DNA sequence: TGTGCCAGCAGTCCGCCGGGACGTGATGGCTACACCTTC.

Regarding this clonotype: Being one base from a much bigger clone, this may be a read error. The chain employs TRBV12-5 and TRBJ2-3; D ambiguous. In germline, CDR1 is LGHNT, CDR2 FRNRAP. The CDR3 is made up of 14 amino acids. CDR3 coding DNA: TGTGCTAGTGGTTTGAACGGAAACACAGATACGCGGTATTTT. Translating gives CASGLNGNTDTRYF.

There are many counts of this clonotype. The gene calls are TRBV7-8 and TRBJ1-5; D gene uncertain. The germline V and J ends were trimmed by 1 base and 9 bases, with 16 bases remaining between them. Germline V lookup: CDR1 SGHVS, CDR2 FQNEAQ. This CDR3 is 15 amino acids long. The CDR3 nucleotides are TGTGCCAGCAGCTTAGGTATGGAGGGTAAATGGCCCCAGCATTTT. Residues: CASSLGMEGKWPQHF.